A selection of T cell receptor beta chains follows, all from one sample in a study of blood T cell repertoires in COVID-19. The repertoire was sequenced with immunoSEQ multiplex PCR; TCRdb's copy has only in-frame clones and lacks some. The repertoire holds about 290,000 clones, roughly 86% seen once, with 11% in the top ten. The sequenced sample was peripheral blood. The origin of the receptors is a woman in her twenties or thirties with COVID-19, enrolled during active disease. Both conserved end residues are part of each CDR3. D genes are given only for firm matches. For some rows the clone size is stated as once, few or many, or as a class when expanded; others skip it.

CDR3 protein: CASSFNYQPQHF; CDR3 DNA: TGTGCCAGCAGTTTCAATTATCAGCCCCAGCATTTT; clone size: .; V gene: TRBV12-3/TRBV12-4; J gene: TRBJ1-5; D gene: .
CDR3 protein: CASRDRDGYTF; CDR3 DNA: TGTGCCAGCAGGGACAGGGATGGCTACACCTTC; clone size: .; V gene: TRBV7-9; J gene: TRBJ1-2; D gene: TRBD1
CDR3 protein: CASSQGTSGAYEQYF; CDR3 DNA: TGCGCCAGCAGCCAAGGGACTAGCGGGGCCTACGAGCAGTACTTC; clone size: .; V gene: TRBV4-1; J gene: TRBJ2-7; D gene: TRBD2
CDR3 protein: CASSHSSGGVDTQYF; CDR3 DNA: TGCGCCAGCAGCCATTCAAGCGGGGGGGTGGATACGCAGTATTTT; clone size: .; V gene: TRBV4-1; J gene: TRBJ2-3; D gene: TRBD2
CDR3 protein: CASSRAGTFRPLIGQYF; CDR3 DNA: TGTGCCAGCAGTCGCGCCGGGACTTTTCGACCCCTCATTGGGCAGTACTTC; clone size: .; V gene: TRBV6-6; J gene: TRBJ2-7; D gene: .
CDR3 protein: CASSRPTRSSGNTIYF; CDR3 DNA: TGTGCCAGCAGCCGCCCCACCCGGAGCTCTGGAAACACCATATATTTT; clone size: .; V gene: TRBV6-2/TRBV6-3; J gene: TRBJ1-3; D gene: .
CDR3 protein: CASSQVQFNIQYF; CDR3 DNA: TGTGCCAGCAGCCAAGTGCAGTTTAACATTCAGTACTTC; clone size: .; V gene: TRBV3-1/TRBV3-2; J gene: TRBJ2-4; D gene: .
CDR3 protein: CASSLALRDPRSGTQYF; CDR3 DNA: TGTGCCAGCAGCTTAGCGTTGCGGGACCCAAGAAGTGGGACCCAGTACTTC; clone size: .; V gene: TRBV7-9; J gene: TRBJ2-5; D gene: .
CDR3 protein: CASPPLSRRGTYNEQFF; CDR3 DNA: TGCGCCAGCCCTCCCCTTAGTAGGCGGGGGACCTACAATGAGCAGTTCTTC; clone size: .; V gene: TRBV5-1; J gene: TRBJ2-1; D gene: TRBD2
CDR3 protein: CASSQGTGFSGVSSYEQYF; CDR3 DNA: TGTGCCAGCAGCCAAGGGACTGGGTTTAGCGGGGTCAGCTCCTACGAGCAGTACTTC; clone size: .; V gene: TRBV4-2; J gene: TRBJ2-7; D gene: TRBD2
CDR3 protein: CASSPASGGSNYGYTF; CDR3 DNA: TGTGCCAGTAGCCCCGCCTCCGGGGGGTCTAACTATGGCTACACCTTC; clone size: .; V gene: TRBV19; J gene: TRBJ1-2; D gene: .
CDR3 protein: CASSLAWTSNYGYTF; CDR3 DNA: TGTGCCAGCAGCTTGGCTTGGACTTCTAACTATGGCTACACCTTC; clone size: .; V gene: TRBV5-4; J gene: TRBJ1-2; D gene: .
CDR3 protein: CASSTGGSNQPQHF; CDR3 DNA: TGTGCCAGCAGCACCGGGGGGAGCAATCAGCCCCAGCATTTT; clone size: .; V gene: TRBV27; J gene: TRBJ1-5; D gene: .
CDR3 protein: CASSQENRIAGGRDTQYF; CDR3 DNA: TGTGCCAGCAGCCAAGAAAACAGGATAGCGGGGGGGCGGGATACGCAGTATTTT; clone size: .; V gene: TRBV4-2; J gene: TRBJ2-3; D gene: TRBD2
CDR3 protein: CASSYPASQHF; CDR3 DNA: TGTGCCAGCAGCTACCCCGCTTCCCAGCATTTT; clone size: .; V gene: TRBV28; J gene: TRBJ1-5; D gene: .
CDR3 protein: CASSLELGNEQFF; CDR3 DNA: TGCGCCAGCAGCTTGGAACTAGGCAATGAGCAGTTCTTC; clone size: .; V gene: TRBV5-1; J gene: TRBJ2-1; D gene: .
CDR3 protein: CASSSRTSGRETQYF; CDR3 DNA: TGTGCCAGCAGCTCTCGGACTAGCGGAAGAGAGACCCAGTACTTC; clone size: .; V gene: TRBV7-9; J gene: TRBJ2-5; D gene: TRBD2
CDR3 protein: CASSPNPTGGAETQYF; CDR3 DNA: TGCGCCAGCAGCCCGAACCCGACAGGGGGCGCGGAGACCCAGTACTTC; clone size: .; V gene: TRBV5-1; J gene: TRBJ2-5; D gene: TRBD1
CDR3 protein: CASSLDRGRTGELFF; CDR3 DNA: TGCGCCAGCAGCTTGGACAGGGGGCGCACCGGGGAGCTGTTTTTT; clone size: .; V gene: TRBV5-1; J gene: TRBJ2-2; D gene: TRBD1
CDR3 protein: CATSPLAGGYNEQFF; CDR3 DNA: TGTGCCACCAGCCCGCTAGCGGGGGGATACAATGAGCAGTTCTTC; clone size: few; V gene: TRBV15; J gene: TRBJ2-1; D gene: TRBD2
CDR3 protein: CATSTVPGELFF; CDR3 DNA: TGTGCCACCAGTACAGTCCCCGGGGAGCTGTTTTTT; clone size: .; V gene: TRBV24-1; J gene: TRBJ2-2; D gene: .
CDR3 protein: CASSGQDEKLFF; CDR3 DNA: TGTGCCAGCAGTGGACAGGATGAAAAACTGTTTTTT; clone size: .; V gene: TRBV2; J gene: TRBJ1-4; D gene: .
CDR3 protein: CASSLPGTGGDYGYTF; CDR3 DNA: TGTGCCAGCAGCTTACCCGGGACAGGGGGCGACTATGGCTACACCTTC; clone size: .; V gene: TRBV13; J gene: TRBJ1-2; D gene: TRBD1
CDR3 protein: CASSLNRDIDNSPLHF; CDR3 DNA: TGTGCCAGCAGTTTAAACAGGGATATTGATAATTCACCCCTCCACTTT; clone size: few; V gene: TRBV27; J gene: TRBJ1-6; D gene: .
CDR3 protein: CASSQRTGDSPLHF; CDR3 DNA: TGTGCCAGCAGCCAACGGACAGGGGACTCACCCCTCCACTTT; clone size: .; V gene: TRBV14; J gene: TRBJ1-6; D gene: TRBD1
CDR3 protein: CASSVFQGNQPQHF; CDR3 DNA: TGTGCCAGTAGTGTTTTCCAGGGGAATCAGCCCCAGCATTTT; clone size: .; V gene: TRBV19; J gene: TRBJ1-5; D gene: .
CDR3 protein: CASRRTGFGNQPQHF; CDR3 DNA: TGTGCCAGCAGGAGAACAGGGTTCGGCAATCAGCCCCAGCATTTT; clone size: once; V gene: TRBV6-5; J gene: TRBJ1-5; D gene: .
CDR3 protein: CASSLGGVYFTDTQYF; CDR3 DNA: TGTGCCAGCAGCTTAGGGGGGGTCTACTTCACAGATACGCAGTATTTT; clone size: .; V gene: TRBV7-9; J gene: TRBJ2-3; D gene: .
CDR3 protein: CASSSYRVREQYF; CDR3 DNA: TGTGCCAGCAGTTCCTACAGGGTGAGGGAGCAGTACTTC; clone size: .; V gene: TRBV27; J gene: TRBJ2-7; D gene: .